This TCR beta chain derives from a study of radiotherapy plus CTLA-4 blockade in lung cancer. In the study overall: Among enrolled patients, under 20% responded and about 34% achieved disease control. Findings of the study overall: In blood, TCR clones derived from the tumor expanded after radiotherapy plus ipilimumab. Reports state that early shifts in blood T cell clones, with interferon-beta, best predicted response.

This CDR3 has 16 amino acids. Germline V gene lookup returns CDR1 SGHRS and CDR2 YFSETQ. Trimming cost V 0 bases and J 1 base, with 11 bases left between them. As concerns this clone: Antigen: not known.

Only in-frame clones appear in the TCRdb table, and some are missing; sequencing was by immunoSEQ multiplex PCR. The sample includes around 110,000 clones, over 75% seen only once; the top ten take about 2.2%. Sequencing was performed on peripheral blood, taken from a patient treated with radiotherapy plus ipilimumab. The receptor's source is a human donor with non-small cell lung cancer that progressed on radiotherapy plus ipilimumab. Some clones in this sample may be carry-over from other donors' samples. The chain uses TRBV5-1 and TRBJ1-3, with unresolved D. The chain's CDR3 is CASSLDLVASGNTIYF. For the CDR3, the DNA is TGCGCCAGCAGCTTGGATCTGGTGGCTTCTGGAAACACCATATATTTT.